The 9 T cell receptor beta chains presented below share a single source sample, sequenced in a study of blood T cells in healthy people across ages. Then a second PCR, running about 7 to 11 cycles, was carried out with a sample-barcoded 5' primer and a J-beta primer mix. TCRdb used MiXCR to reprocess the 5' RACE reads, holding one entry per CDR3 protein. Among 850,000 to 1,100,000 distinct CDR3 sequences listed, less than 45% were seen once. Source material: blood. The receptor source for this set is a man younger than 35 in good health.

This clonotype was counted only a few times. This chain links TRBV12-3 or TRBV12-4 with TRBJ1-6, with D perhaps matching TRBD1 (6 bases). V lost 2 bases, J lost 5 bases, and 7 bases lay in between. The CDR3 length is 14 residues. CDR3 amino acids: CASSLRGDNSPLHF. The CDR3 coding sequence is TGTGCCAGCAGTTTAAGGGGGGATAATTCACCCCTCCACTTT.

The V gene is TRBV10-3, the J gene TRBJ1-1; 7 bases line up with TRBD1. The V and J ends lost 6 bases and 8 bases, in that order; junction bases with no gene match: 9. Germline CDR1 ENHRY, CDR2 SYGVKD. The CDR3 has 13 amino acids. This CDR3 is CAISQDRLGEAFF. The CDR3 DNA sequence: TGTGCCATCAGCCAGGACAGGTTGGGAGAAGCTTTCTTT.

Concerning this clonotype: The junction differs from germline at one of its ends, possibly a read error. The CDR3 DNA reads TGTGCCATCAGTGCGATAGGGGGGAATCGGCCCCAGCATTTT. This gives the protein CAISAIGGNRPQHF. The chain combines TRBV10-3 with TRBJ1-5, with D possibly being TRBD1 (6 bases). The CDR3 totals 14 residues. Germline V gene sequence: CDR1 ENHRY, CDR2 SYGVKD.

The chain carries TRBV6-6 and TRBJ1-6; D is possibly TRBD1 (5 bases). Germline V gene sequence: CDR1 MNHNY, CDR2 SVGAGI (reference sequence). The V end lost 2 bases, the J end lost 6 bases, and 11 bases lay between the germline ends. The CDR3 spans 15 residues. The CDR3 nucleotides read TGTGCCAGCAGTTACAGAGGGGCCGGTAATTCACCCCTCCACTTT. It codes for CASSYRGAGNSPLHF.

The table lists this clonotype with a count of one. The gene calls are TRBV7-3 and TRBJ2-7; 8 bases are shared with TRBD2. Germline CDR1 reads SGHTA; CDR2 reads FQGTGA. The trim removed 6 bases at V and 1 base at J, leaving 11 bases unmatched. This CDR3 contains 16 residues. In nucleotides, the CDR3 is TGTGCCAGCAGTTACTCCCGGGGGGGCATTTCCTACGAGCAGTACTTC. Its protein product is CASSYSRGGISYEQYF.

Concerning this clonotype: The junction differs from germline at one of its ends, possibly a read error. As DNA, the CDR3 is TGCAGTGCACGGACGGCCACGCGCACAAATACGCAGTATTTT. Its translation is CSARTATRTNTQYF. The V and J genes are TRBV20-1 and TRBJ2-3; D is undetermined. This CDR3 has 14 amino acids. The germline V gene has CDR1 DFQATT and CDR2 SNEGSKA (reference sequence).

The V and J genes are TRBV10-3 and TRBJ1-1, with D perhaps TRBD1 (5 bases). Trimming left V 4 bases short and J 3 bases short, with 9 bases between. CDR1 is ENHRY and CDR2 is SYGVKD in the germline V gene. The length of the CDR3 is 13 residues. CDR3 coding DNA: TGTGCCATCAGTGCAGGGTTGGACACTGAAGCTTTCTTT. Its protein product is CAISAGLDTEAFF.

This clonotype came up a few times. The chain recombines TRBV3-1 with TRBJ2-3; D is unresolved. Trimming shortened V by 4 bases and J by 3 bases, and 8 bases separated the two germline ends. The CDR3 has 13 amino acids. CDR1 and CDR2 from the germline V gene are LGHDT and YNNKEL (reference sequence). The CDR3 sequence: CASSRDLTDTQYF. DNA for the CDR3: TGTGCCAGCAGCCGAGACTTGACAGATACGCAGTATTTT.

This clonotype was seen more than once but under ten times. The chain recombines TRBV2 with TRBJ1-4; D is unresolved. The CDR3 has 15 amino acids. The V end lost 7 bases, the J end lost 8 bases, and 20 bases lay between the germline ends. CDR1 is SNHLY, CDR2 FYNNEI, per germline. The CDR3: CASTGRTLRPEKLFF. CDR3 bases: TGTGCCAGCACTGGTCGGACTCTCAGGCCCGAAAAACTGTTTTTT.